This record concerns one T cell receptor (beta chain) sequence. V shed 0 bases and J 2 bases; nucleotides not matched to a gene: 8. The CDR3 is made up of 20 amino acids. CDR1 and CDR2 from the germline V gene are MGHRA and YSYEKL. This entry is derived from a study of blood T cell repertoires in COVID-19. Study in general: Samples representing acute and convalescent COVID-19 were sourced from the United States, Italy and Spain. Nucleic acid was either cDNA or gDNA, and it came from T cells, B-cell-depleted T cells, or PBMCs.

Methods used by the authors: Scientists estimated how many nucleated cells there were by amplifying reference gene primers. Libraries were prepared by immunoSEQ multiplex PCR; TCRdb keeps only in-frame clonotypes and omits some of them. D and trimming come from the DNA, and the V and J calls and clone size come from that table. The data show 90,000 to 130,000 clones, roughly 82% seen once. Sequenced: peripheral blood. J is TRBJ2-1 and V is TRBV4-1, with 15 bases lining up with TRBD2. The TCR comes from a woman aged 60-75 years with acute or convalescent COVID-19. The CDR3 bases are TGCGCCAGCAGCCAAGAGGCCCTTGGGACTAGCGGGGGGCCCTACAATGAGCAGTTCTTC. This codes for CASSQEALGTSGGPYNEQFF.